What follows describes a single T cell receptor beta chain. Its antigen is still unknown. Libraries were prepared by immunoSEQ multiplex PCR; TCRdb keeps only in-frame clonotypes and omits some of them. The sample records some 25,000 clones, about 88% being singletons. Trimming removed 1 base from V and 9 bases from J, with 22 bases in between. The germline V gene encodes CDR1 SGHVS and CDR2 FQNEAQ. CDR3 length equals 17 residues. This entry is derived from a study of T cell responses to AZD1222 COVID-19 vaccine. The study's findings and limits: Just a handful of people given AZD1222 tested seropositive at baseline. Spike-spanning, vaccine-associated CD4 TCRs were dominant at 160-218 and 743-854. White British people made up most donors, females outnumbered males, and clonal diversity was possibly underestimated.

This TCR was recovered from an adult who received the AZD1222 COVID-19 vaccine. The material was peripheral blood, obtained 28 days after the second AZD1222 dose. The chain links TRBV7-8 to TRBJ2-1; the D gene is possibly TRBD2 (5 bases). This CDR3 is CASSLGRGPVGRVEQFF. For the CDR3, the DNA is TGTGCCAGCAGCTTAGGAAGAGGACCCGTTGGGAGAGTTGAGCAGTTCTTC.